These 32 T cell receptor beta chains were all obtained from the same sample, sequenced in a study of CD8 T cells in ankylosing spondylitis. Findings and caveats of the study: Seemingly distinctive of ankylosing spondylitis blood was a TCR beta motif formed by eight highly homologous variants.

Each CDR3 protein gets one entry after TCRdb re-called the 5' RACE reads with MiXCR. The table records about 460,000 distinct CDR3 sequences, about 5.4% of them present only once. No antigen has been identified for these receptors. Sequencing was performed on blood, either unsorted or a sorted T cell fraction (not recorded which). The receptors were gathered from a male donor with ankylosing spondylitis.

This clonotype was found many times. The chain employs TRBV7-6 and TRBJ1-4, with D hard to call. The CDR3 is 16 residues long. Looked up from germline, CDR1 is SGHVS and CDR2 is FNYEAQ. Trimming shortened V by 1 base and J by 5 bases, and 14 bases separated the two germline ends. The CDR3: CASSLGIWAGNEKLFF. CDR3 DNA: TGTGCCAGCAGCTTAGGAATTTGGGCTGGAAATGAAAAACTGTTTTTT.

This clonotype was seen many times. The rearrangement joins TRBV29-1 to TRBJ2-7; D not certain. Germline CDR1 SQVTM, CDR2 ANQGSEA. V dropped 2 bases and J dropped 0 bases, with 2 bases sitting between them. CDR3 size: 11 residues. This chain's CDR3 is CSVESSYEQYF. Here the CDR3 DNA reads TGCAGCGTTGAAAGCTCCTACGAGCAGTACTTC.

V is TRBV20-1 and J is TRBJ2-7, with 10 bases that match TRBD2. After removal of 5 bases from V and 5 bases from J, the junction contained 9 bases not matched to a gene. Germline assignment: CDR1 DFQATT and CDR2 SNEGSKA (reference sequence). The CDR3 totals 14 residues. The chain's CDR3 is CSALASGSSDEQYF. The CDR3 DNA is TGCAGTGCTCTAGCTAGCGGGAGCAGCGACGAGCAGTACTTC.

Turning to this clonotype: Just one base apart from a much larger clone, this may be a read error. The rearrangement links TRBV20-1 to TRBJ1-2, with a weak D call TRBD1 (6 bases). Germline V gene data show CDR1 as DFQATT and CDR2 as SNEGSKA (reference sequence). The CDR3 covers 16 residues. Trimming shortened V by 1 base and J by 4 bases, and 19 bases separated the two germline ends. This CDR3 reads CSARVKGDRLFYGYTF. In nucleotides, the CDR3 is TGCAGTGCTAGAGTAAAGGGGGACCGGCTTTTCTATGGCTACACCTTC.

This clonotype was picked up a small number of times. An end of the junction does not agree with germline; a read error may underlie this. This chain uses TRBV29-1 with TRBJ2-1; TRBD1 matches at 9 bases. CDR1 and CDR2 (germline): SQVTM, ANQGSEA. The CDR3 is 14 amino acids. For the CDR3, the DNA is TGCAGCGTTGAAGAAGGGACAGGGTACAGTGAGCAGTTCTTC. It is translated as CSVEEGTGYSEQFF.

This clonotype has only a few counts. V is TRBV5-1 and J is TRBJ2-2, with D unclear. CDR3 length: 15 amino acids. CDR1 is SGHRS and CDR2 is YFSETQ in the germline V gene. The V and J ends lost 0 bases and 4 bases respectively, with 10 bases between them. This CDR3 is CASSLVELATGELFF. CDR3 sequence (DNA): TGCGCCAGCAGCTTGGTAGAATTGGCCACCGGGGAGCTGTTTTTT.

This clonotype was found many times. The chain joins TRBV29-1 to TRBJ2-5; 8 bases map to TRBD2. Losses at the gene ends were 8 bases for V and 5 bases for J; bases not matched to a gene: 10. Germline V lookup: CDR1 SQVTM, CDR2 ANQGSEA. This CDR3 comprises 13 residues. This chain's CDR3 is CSTHGGGFETQYF. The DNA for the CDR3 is TGCAGCACTCACGGGGGGGGATTTGAGACCCAGTACTTC.

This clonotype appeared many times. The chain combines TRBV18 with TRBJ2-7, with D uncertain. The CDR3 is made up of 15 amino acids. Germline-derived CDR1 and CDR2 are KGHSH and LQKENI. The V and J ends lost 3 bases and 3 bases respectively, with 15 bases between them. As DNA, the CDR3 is TGTGCCAGCTCACCCCTTACAGCCGGAATCTACGAGCAGTACTTC. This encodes CASSPLTAGIYEQYF.

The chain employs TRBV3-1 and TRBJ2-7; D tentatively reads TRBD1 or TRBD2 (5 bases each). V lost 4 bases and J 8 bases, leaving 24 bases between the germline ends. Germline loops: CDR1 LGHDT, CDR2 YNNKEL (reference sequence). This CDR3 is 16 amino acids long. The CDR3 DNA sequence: TGTGCCAGCAGCCCAGTAGCCCGGGACGGCTTCCTTAAGCAGTACTTC. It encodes CASSPVARDGFLKQYF.

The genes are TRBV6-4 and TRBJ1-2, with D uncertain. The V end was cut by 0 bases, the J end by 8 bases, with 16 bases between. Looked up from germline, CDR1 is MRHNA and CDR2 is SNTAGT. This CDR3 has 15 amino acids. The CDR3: CASSDSSRGGRGYTF. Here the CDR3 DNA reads TGTGCCAGCAGTGACTCGAGTCGGGGAGGGCGAGGCTACACCTTC.

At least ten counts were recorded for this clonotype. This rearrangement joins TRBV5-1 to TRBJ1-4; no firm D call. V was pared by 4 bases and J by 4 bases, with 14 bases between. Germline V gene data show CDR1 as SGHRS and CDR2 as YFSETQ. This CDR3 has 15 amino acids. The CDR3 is CASSPTGDVNEKLFF. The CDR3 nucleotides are TGCGCCAGCAGCCCCACGGGAGATGTTAATGAAAAACTGTTTTTT.

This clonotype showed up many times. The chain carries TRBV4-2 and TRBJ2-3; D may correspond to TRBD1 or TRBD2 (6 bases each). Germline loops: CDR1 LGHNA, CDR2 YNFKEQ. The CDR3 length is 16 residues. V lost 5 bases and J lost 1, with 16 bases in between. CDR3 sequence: CASSWQRGVGTDTQYF. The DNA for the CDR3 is TGTGCCAGCAGCTGGCAGAGGGGGGTGGGCACAGATACGCAGTATTTT.

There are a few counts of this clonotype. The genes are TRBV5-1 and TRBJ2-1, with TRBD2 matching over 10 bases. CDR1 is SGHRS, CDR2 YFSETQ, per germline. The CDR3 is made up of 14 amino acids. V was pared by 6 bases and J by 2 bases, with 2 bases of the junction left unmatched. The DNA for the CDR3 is TGCGCCAGCACCGGGACTAGCGCCTACAATGAGCAGTTCTTC. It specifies CASTGTSAYNEQFF.

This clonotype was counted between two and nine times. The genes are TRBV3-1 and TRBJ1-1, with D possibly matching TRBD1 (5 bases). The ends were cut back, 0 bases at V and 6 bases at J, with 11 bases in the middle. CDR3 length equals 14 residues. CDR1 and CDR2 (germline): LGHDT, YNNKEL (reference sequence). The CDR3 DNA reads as TGTGCCAGCAGCCAAGACCAGGGAGGACCTGAAGCTTTCTTT. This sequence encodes CASSQDQGGPEAFF.

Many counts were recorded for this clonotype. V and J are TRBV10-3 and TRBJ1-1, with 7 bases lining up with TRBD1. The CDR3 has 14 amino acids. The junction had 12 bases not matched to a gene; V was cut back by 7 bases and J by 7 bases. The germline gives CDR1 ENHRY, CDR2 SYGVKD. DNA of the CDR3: TGTGCCATCAACCATGGGACAGACCGACGTGAAGCTTTCTTT. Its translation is CAINHGTDRREAFF.

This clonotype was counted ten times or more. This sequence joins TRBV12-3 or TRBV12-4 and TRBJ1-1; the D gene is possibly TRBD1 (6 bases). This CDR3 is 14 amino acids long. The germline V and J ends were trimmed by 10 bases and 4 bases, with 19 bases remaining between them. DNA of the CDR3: TGTGCCACCCGGAGAGGGGGAGGTTTCACTGAAGCTTTCTTT. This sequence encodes CATRRGGGFTEAFF.

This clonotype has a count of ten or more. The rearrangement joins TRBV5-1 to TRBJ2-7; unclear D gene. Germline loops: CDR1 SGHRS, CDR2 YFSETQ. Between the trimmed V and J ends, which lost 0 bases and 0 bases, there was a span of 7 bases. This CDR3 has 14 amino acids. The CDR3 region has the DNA TGCGCCAGCAGCTTGGCCAGGAGCTCCTACGAGCAGTACTTC. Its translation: CASSLARSSYEQYF. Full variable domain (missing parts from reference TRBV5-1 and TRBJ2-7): KAGVTQTPRYLIKTRGQQVTLSCSPISGHRSVSWYQQTPGQGLQFLFEYFSETQRNKGNFPGRFSGRQFSNSRSEMNVSTLELGDSALYLCASSLARSSYEQYFGPGTRLTVT.

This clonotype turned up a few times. The DNA of the CDR3 is TGCAGTGCTGCCCCTAAGTTACCGGTGGCAGGGATTATCAACGAGCAGTACTTC. Its translation: CSAAPKLPVAGIINEQYF. The rearrangement uses TRBV20-1 and TRBJ2-7; possibly TRBD1 for D (5 bases). Germline assignment: CDR1 DFQATT and CDR2 SNEGSKA (reference sequence). The CDR3 extends over 18 amino acids. Trimming stripped 5 bases from V and 5 bases from J, with 31 bases between.

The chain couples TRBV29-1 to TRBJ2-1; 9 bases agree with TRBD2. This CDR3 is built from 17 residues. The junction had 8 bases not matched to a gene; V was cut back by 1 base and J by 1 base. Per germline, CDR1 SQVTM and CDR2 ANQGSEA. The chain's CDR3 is CSVEGLAGERSYNEQFF. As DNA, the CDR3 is TGCAGCGTTGAAGGGTTAGCGGGAGAACGGTCCTACAATGAGCAGTTCTTC.

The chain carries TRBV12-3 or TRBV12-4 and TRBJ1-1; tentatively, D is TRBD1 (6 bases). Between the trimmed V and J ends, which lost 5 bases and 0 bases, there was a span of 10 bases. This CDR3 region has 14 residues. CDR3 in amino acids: CASSRTVVNTEAFF. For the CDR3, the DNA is TGTGCCAGCAGTCGGACAGTCGTGAACACTGAAGCTTTCTTT.

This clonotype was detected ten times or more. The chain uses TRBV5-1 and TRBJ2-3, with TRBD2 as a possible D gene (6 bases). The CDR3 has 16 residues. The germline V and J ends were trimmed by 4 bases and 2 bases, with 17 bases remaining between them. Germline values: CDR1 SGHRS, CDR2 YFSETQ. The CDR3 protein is CASSPEGSGLTDTQYF. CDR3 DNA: TGCGCCAGCAGCCCGGAAGGTAGCGGACTCACAGATACGCAGTATTTT.

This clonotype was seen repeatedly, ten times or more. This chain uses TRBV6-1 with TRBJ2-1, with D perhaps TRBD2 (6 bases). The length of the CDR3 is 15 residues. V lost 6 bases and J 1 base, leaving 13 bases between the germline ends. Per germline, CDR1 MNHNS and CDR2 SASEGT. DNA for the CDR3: TGTGCCAGCAGACTGGCGGGGCTATCCTACAATGAGCAGTTCTTC. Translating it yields CASRLAGLSYNEQFF.

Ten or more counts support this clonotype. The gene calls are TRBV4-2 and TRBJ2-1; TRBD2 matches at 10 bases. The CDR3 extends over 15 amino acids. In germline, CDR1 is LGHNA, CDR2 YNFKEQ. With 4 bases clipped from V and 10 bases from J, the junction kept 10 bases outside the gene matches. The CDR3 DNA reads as TGTGCCAGCAGCCTAGCGGGGGGTCTTGTAACCGAGCAGTTCTTC. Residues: CASSLAGGLVTEQFF.

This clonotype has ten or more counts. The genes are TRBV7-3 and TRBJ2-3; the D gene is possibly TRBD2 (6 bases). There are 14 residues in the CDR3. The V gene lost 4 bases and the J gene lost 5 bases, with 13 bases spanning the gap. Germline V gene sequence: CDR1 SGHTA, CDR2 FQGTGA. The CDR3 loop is CASSSVPRGDTQYF. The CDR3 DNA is TGTGCCAGCAGCTCGGTCCCGCGGGGAGATACGCAGTATTTT.

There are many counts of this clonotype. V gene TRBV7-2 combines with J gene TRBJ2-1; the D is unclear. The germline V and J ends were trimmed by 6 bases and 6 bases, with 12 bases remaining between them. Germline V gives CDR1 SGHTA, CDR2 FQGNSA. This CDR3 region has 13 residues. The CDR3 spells CASRANPVNEQFF. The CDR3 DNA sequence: TGTGCCAGCAGAGCAAATCCCGTCAATGAGCAGTTCTTC.

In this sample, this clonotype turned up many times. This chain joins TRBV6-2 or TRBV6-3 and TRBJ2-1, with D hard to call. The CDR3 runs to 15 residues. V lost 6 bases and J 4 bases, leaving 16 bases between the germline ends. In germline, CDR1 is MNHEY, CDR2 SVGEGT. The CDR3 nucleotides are TGTGCCAGCAGGATAAGAGCTAGGACGTACAATGAGCAGTTCTTC. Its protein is CASRIRARTYNEQFF.

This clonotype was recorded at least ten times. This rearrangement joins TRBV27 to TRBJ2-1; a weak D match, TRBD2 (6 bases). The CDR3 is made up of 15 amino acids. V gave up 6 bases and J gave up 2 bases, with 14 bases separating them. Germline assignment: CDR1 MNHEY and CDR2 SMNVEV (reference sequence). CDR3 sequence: CASSPGSGAYNEQFF. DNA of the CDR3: TGTGCCAGCAGCCCCGGGAGTGGAGCCTACAATGAGCAGTTCTTC.

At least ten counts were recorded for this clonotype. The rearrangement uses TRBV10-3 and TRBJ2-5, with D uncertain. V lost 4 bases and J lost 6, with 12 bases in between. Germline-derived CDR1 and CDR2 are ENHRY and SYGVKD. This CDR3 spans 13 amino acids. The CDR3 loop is CAISGAVSKTQYF. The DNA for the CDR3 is TGTGCCATCAGTGGGGCGGTGTCAAAGACCCAGTACTTC.

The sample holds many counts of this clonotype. CDR3 loop: CASFANTEAFF. The DNA for the CDR3 is TGTGCCAGCTTTGCGAACACTGAAGCTTTCTTT. The J gene is TRBJ1-1, the V gene TRBV7-9, with D hard to call. This CDR3 contains 11 residues. The V and J ends lost 8 bases and 1 base respectively, with 5 bases between them. Germline-derived CDR1 and CDR2 are SEHNR and FQNEAQ (reference sequence).

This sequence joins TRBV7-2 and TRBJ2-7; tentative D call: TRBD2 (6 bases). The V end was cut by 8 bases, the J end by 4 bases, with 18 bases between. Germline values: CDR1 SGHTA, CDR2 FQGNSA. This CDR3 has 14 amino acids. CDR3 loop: CASVYGGTSYEQYF. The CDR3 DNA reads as TGTGCCAGCGTTTACGGAGGGACGAGTTACGAGCAGTACTTC.

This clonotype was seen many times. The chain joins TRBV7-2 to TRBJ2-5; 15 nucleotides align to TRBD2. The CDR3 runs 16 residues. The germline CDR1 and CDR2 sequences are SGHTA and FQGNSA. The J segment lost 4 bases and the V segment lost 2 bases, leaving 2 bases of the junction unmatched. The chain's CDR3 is CASSLRTSGGAETQYF. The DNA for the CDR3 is TGTGCCAGCAGCTTAAGGACTAGCGGGGGGGCAGAGACCCAGTACTTC.

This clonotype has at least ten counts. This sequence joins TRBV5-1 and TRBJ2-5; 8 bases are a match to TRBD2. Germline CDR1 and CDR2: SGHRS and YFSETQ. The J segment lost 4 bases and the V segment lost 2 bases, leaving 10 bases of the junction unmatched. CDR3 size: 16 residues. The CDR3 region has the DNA TGCGCCAGCAGCTTACTTGGGACTAGGAGTACAGAGACCCAGTACTTC. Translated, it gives CASSLLGTRSTETQYF.